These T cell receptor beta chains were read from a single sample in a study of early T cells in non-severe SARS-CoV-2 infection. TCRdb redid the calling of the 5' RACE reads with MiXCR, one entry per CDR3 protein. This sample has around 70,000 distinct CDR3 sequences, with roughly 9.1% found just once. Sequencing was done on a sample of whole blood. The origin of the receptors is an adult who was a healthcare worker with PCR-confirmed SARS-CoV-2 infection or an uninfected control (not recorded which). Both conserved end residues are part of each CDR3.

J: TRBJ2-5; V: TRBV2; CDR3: CASRYQETQYF
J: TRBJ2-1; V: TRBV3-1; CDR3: CASSQGDWTHQFF
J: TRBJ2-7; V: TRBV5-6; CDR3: CASRSTGSSYEQYF
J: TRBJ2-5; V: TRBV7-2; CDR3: CASSPMMGQETQYF
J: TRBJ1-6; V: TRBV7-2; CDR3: CASSVFARPGHNNSPLHF
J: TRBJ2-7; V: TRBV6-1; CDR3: CASSETGGRIEQYF
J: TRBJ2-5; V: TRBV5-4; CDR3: CATRTGGKETQYF
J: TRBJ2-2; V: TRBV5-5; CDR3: CASSLVSREGGELFF
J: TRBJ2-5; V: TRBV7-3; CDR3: CASSSRTGETQYF
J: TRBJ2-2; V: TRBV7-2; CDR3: CASSLVPGRGIGELFF
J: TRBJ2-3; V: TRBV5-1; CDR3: CASSLVGGLGRDTQYF
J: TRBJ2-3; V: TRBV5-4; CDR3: CASSSVGGGQTDTQYF
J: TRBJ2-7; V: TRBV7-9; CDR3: CASSLTGSPYEQYF
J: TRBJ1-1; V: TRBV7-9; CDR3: CASRGNTEAFF
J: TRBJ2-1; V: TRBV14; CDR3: CASSPWASISYNEQFF
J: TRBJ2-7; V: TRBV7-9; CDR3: CASSLESYYEQYF
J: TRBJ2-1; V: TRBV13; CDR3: CASSAGTSAYNEQFF
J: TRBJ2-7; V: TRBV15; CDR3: CATSKVVHGTGSYEQYF
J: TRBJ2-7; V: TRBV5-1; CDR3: CASSFVGHNEQYF
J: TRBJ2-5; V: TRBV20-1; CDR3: CSARGSGSPSQETQYF
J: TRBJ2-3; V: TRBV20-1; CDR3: CSARDVSTDTQYF
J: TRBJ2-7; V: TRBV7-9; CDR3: CASSLDSGSYEQYF
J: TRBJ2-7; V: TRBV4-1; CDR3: CASSQEGGGFYEQYF
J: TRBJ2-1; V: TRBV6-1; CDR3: CAFGTANEQFF
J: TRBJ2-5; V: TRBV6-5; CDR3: CATQRGGETQYF
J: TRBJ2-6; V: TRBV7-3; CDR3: CASSLLTGANVLTF
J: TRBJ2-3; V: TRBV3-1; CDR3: CASSPSGTSTDTQYF
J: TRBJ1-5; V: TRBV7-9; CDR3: CASSLEGGGNQPQHF
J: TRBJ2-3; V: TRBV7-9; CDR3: CASSLTASESTDTQYF
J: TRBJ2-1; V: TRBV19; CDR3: CASSIRSSEQFF
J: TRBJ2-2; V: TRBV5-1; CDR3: CASSLRTNTGELFF
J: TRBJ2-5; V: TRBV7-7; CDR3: CASSSVQGSETQYF
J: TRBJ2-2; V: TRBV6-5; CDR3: CASSIRTSLTGELFF
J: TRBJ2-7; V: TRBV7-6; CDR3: CASSLATGTGGYEQYF
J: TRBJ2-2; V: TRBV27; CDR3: CASRPRAGELFF
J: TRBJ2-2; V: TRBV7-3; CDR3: CASSSTGIGELFF
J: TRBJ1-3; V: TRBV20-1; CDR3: CSASQGQGLSGNTIYF